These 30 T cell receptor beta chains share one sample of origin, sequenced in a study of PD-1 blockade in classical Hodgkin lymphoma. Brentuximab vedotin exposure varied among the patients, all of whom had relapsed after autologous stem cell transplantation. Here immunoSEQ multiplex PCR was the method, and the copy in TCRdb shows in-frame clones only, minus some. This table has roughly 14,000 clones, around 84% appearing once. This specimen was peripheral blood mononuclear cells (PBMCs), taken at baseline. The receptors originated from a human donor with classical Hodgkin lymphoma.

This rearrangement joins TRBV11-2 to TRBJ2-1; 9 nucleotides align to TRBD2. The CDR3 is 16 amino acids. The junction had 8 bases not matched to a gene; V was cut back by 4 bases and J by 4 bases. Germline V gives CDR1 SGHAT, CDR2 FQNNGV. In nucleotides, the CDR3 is TGTGCCAGCAGCTCCCGACTAGCGGATAGGTACAATGAGCAGTTCTTC. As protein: CASSSRLADRYNEQFF.

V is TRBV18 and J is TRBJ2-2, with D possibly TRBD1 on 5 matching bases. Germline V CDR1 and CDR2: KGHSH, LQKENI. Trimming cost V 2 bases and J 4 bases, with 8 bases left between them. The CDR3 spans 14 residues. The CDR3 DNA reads TGTGCCAGCTCACCAGCAGGGATCACCGGGGAGCTGTTTTTT. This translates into CASSPAGITGELFF. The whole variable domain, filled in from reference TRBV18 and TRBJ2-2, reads NAGVMQNPRHLVRRRGQEARLRCSPMKGHSHVYWYRQLPEEGLKFMVYLQKENIIDESGMPKERFSAEFPKEGPSILRIQQVVRGDSAAYFCASSPAGITGELFFGEGSRLTVL.

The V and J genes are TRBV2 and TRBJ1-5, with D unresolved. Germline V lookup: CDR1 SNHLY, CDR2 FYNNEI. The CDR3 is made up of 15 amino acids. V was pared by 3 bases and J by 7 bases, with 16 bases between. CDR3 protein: CASSESPAPGQPQHF. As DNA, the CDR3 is TGTGCCAGCAGTGAGTCGCCTGCACCGGGGCAGCCCCAGCATTTT.

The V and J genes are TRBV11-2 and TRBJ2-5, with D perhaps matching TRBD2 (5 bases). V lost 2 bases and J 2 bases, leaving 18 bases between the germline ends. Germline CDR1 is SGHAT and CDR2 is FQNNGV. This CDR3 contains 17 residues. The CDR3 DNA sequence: TGTGCCAGCAGCTTATTATCCGCATACCGACTACAAGAGACCCAGTACTTC. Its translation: CASSLLSAYRLQETQYF.

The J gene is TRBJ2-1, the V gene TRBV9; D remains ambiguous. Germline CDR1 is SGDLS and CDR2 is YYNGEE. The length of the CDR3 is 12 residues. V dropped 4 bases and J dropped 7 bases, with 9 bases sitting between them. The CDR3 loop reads CASSSSKNEQFF. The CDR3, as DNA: TGTGCCAGCAGCAGTAGCAAGAATGAGCAGTTCTTC.

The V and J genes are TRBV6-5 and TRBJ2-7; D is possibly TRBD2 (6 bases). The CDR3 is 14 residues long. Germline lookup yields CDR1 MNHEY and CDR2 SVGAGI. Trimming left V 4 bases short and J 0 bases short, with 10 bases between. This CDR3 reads CASSSDGSSYEQYF. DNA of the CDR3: TGTGCCAGCAGTTCGGACGGGAGCTCCTACGAGCAGTACTTC.

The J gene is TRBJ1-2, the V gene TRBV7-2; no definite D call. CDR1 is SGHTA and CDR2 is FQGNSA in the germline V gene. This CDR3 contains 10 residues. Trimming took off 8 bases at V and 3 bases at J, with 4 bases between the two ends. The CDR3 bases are TGTGCCAGCTCGGACTATGGCTACACCTTC. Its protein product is CASSDYGYTF.

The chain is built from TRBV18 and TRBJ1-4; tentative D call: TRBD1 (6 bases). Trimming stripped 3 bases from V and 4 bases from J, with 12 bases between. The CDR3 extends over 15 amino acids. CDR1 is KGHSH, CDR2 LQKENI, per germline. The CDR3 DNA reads TGTGCCAGCTCACCGGTGGACAGTCGTAATGAAAAACTGTTTTTT. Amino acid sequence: CASSPVDSRNEKLFF.

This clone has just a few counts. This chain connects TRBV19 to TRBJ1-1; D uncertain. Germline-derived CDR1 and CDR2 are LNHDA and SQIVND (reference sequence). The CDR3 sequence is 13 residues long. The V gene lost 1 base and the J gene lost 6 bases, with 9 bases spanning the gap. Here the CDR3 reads CASSIVTFSEAFF. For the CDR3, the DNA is TGTGCCAGTAGTATAGTGACATTCTCTGAAGCTTTCTTT.

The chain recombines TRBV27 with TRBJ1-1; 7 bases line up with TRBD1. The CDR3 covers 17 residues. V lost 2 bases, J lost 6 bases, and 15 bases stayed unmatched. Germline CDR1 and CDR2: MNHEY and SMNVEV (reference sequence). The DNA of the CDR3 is TGTGCCAGCAGTTTAAGAGGGGGCGTTAGGTGGCGGTCTGAAGCTTTCTTT. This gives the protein CASSLRGGVRWRSEAFF.

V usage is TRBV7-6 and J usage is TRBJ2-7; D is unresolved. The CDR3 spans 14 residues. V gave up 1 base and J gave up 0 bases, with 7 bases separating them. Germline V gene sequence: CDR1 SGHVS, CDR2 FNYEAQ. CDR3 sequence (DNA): TGTGCCAGCAGCTTAGACGAGTTCTCCTACGAGCAGTACTTC. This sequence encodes CASSLDEFSYEQYF.

CDR3 bases: TGTGCCAGCGGCGAGCGGCCCTCCCCCACAGATACGCAGTATTTT. Its protein product is CASGERPSPTDTQYF. The V call is TRBV9, the J call TRBJ2-3, with D tentatively TRBD2 (5 bases). Looked up from germline, CDR1 is SGDLS and CDR2 is YYNGEE. This CDR3 is 15 amino acids long. Trimming stripped 7 bases from V and 2 bases from J, with 17 bases between.

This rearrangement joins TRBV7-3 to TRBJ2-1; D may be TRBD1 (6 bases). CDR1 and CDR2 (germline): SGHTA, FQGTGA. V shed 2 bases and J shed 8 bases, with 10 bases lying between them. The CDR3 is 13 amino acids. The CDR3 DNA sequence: TGTGCCAGCAGCTTATCACAGGGCTATGAGCAGTTCTTC. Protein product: CASSLSQGYEQFF.

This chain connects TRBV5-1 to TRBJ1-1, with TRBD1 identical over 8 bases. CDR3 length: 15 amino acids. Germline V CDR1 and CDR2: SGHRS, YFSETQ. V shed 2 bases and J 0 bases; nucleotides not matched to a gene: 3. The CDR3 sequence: CASSFQGALNTEAFF. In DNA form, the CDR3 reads TGCGCCAGCAGCTTTCAGGGGGCCCTGAACACTGAAGCTTTCTTT.

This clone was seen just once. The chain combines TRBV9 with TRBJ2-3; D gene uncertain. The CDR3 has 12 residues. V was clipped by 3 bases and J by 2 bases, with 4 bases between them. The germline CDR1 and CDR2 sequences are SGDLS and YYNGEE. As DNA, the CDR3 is TGTGCCAGCAGCGCCCACACAGATACGCAGTATTTT. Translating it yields CASSAHTDTQYF.

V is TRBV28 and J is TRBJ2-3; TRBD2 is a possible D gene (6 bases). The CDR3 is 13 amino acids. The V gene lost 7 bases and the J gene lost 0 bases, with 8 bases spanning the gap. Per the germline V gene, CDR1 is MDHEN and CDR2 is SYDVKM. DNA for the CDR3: TGTGCCAGCAAGGAGGGGAGCACAGATACGCAGTATTTT. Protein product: CASKEGSTDTQYF.

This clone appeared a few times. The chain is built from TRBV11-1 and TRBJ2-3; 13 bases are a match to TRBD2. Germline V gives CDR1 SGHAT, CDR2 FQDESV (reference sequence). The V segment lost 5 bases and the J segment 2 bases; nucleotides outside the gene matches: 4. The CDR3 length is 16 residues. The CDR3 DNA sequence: TGTGCCAGCAGCCGGACTAGCGGGAGCCCCACAGATACGCAGTATTTT. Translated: CASSRTSGSPTDTQYF. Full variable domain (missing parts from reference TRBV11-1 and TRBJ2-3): EAEVAQSPRYKITEKSQAVAFWCDPISGHATLYWYRQILGQGPELLVQFQDESVVDDSQLPKDRFSAERLKGVDSTLKIQPAELGDSAMYLCASSRTSGSPTDTQYFGPGTRLTVL.

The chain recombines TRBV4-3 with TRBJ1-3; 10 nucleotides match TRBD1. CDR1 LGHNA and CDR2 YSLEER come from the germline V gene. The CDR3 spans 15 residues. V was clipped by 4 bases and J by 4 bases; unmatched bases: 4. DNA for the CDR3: TGCGCCAGCAGCCCGGGACAGGGGTCCGGAAACACCATATATTTT. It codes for CASSPGQGSGNTIYF.

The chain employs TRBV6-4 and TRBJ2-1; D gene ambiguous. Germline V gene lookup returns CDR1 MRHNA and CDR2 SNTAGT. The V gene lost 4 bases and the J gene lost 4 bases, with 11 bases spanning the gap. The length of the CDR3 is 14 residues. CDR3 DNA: TGTGCCAGCAGTGTGGGGTGGGGTTACAATGAGCAGTTCTTC. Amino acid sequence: CASSVGWGYNEQFF.

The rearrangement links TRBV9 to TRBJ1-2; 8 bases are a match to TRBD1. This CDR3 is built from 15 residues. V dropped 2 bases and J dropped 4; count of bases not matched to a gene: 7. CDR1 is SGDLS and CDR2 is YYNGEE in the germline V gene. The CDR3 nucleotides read TGTGCCAGCAGCGTCACCGGGACAGGCATCTATGGCTACACCTTC. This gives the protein CASSVTGTGIYGYTF.

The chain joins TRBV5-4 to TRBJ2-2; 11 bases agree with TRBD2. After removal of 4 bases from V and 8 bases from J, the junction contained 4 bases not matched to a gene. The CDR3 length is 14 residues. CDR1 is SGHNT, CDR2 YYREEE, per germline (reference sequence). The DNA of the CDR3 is TGTGCCAGCAGCCGGACTAGCGGGTTAGGGGAGCTGTTTTTT. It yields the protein CASSRTSGLGELFF.

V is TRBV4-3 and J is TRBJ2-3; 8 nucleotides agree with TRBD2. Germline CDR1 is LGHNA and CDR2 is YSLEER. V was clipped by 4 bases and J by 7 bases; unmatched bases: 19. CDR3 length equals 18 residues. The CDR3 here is CASSLYFTGTRTGNTQYF. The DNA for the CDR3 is TGCGCCAGCAGCCTCTATTTCACCGGGACTAGGACTGGGAATACGCAGTATTTT.

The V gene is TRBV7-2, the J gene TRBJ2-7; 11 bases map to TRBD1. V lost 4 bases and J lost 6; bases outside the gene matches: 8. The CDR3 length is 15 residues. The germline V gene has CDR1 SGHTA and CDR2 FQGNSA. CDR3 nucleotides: TGTGCCAGCAGCTCATATGGGACAGGGGGTGGCGAGCAGTACTTC. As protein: CASSSYGTGGGEQYF.

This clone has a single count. DNA for the CDR3: TGTGCCAGCAGCCAAGAGGGAATGAACACTGAAGCTTTCTTT. As protein: CASSQEGMNTEAFF. The chain links TRBV4-2 to TRBJ1-1, with unresolved D. V lost 0 bases to trimming and J lost 0 bases, with 5 bases between them. The CDR3 runs to 14 residues. Germline V gene sequence: CDR1 LGHNA, CDR2 YNFKEQ.

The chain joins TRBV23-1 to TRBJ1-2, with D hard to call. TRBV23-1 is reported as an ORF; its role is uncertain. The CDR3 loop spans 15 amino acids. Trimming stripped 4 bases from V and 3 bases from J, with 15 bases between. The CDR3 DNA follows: TGCGCCAGCAGTCCGGAAGCAGGCTACGACTATGGCTACACCTTC. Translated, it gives CASSPEAGYDYGYTF.

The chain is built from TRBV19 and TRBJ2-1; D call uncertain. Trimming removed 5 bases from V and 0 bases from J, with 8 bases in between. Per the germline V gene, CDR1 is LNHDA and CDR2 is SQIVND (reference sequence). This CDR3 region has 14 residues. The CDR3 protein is CASSPLGSYNEQFF. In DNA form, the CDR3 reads TGTGCCAGTAGTCCCCTGGGCTCCTACAATGAGCAGTTCTTC.

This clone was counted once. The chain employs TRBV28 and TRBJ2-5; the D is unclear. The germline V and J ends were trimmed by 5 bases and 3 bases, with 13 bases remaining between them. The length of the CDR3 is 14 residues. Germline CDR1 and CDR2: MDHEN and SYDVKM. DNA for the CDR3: TGTGCCAGCAGTCCCACAGACGGAAAAGAGACCCAGTACTTC. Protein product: CASSPTDGKETQYF.

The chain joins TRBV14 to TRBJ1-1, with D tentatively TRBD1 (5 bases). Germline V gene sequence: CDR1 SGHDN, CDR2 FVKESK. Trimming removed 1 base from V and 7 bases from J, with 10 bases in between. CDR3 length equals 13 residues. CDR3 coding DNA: TGTGCCAGCAGCCAAGGATGGGGCAGTGAAGCTTTCTTT. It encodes CASSQGWGSEAFF.

Here the CDR3 DNA reads TGTGCCAGCACAGCGTCCAGGACTAGCGGGAGTGGCGTACAACGATCCTTCTTC. Protein sequence: CASTASRTSGSGVQRSFF. The chain combines TRBV28 with TRBJ2-1; 13 bases fit TRBD2. The CDR3 contains 18 residues. Per germline, CDR1 MDHEN and CDR2 SYDVKM. V lost 7 bases, J lost 16 bases, and 25 bases stayed unmatched. The variable domain in full, with the rest retrieved from reference TRBV28 and TRBJ2-1, is DVKVTQSSRYLVKRTGEKVFLECVQDMDHENMFWYRQDPGLGLRLIYFSYDVKMKEKGDIPEGYSVSREKKERFSLILESASTNQTSMYLCASTASRTSGSGVQRSFFGPGTRLTVL.

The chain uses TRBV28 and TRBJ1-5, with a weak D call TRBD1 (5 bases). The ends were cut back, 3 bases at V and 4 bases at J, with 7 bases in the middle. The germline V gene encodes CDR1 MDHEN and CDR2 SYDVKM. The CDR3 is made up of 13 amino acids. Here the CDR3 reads CASSLGENQPQHF. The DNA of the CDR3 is TGTGCCAGCAGTTTGGGGGAAAATCAGCCCCAGCATTTT.